Each of the 18 T cell receptor beta chains below was sequenced from the same sample in a study of Graves' ophthalmopathy and Graves' hyperthyroidism. RNA transcripts provided the template for amplifying TCR beta CDR3 regions. HTBI primers served in a first-round RT-PCR, which a second-round multiplex PCR followed. TCRdb called the multiplex PCR reads again in MiXCR, with one record for every CDR3 protein. The table lists approximately 150,000 distinct CDR3 sequences, around 39% of them singletons. Sequenced input: peripheral blood. The receptor source for this set is a man aged 25 to 40 with Graves' ophthalmopathy.

The chain uses TRBV9 and TRBJ2-7; 8 positions agree with TRBD2. The CDR3 consists of 15 residues. Unmatched junction bases numbered 5, after V lost 0 bases and J lost 3 bases. Looked up from germline, CDR1 is SGDLS and CDR2 is YYNGEE. CDR3 nucleotides: TGTGCCAGCAGCGTAGGCGGGAGGTTTAGCTACGAGCAGTACTTC. Its protein product is CASSVGGRFSYEQYF.

This chain connects TRBV28 to TRBJ1-1; TRBD1 aligns across 12 bases. With 6 bases clipped from V and 6 bases from J, the junction kept 11 bases outside the gene matches. Germline V CDR1 and CDR2: MDHEN, SYDVKM. The CDR3 is 16 amino acids. CDR3 amino acids: CASRPRGQGAPAEAFF. CDR3 DNA: TGTGCCAGCAGGCCACGGGGACAGGGGGCGCCTGCTGAAGCTTTCTTT.

The chain employs TRBV6-5 and TRBJ2-7; TRBD1 matches 7 bases. J gave up 3 bases and V 2 bases, and 10 bases lay outside the gene matches. From germline, CDR1 is MNHEY and CDR2 SVGAGI. The CDR3 extends over 16 amino acids. CDR3 sequence (DNA): TGTGCCAGCAGTTACAACACAGGGGTGAACTTCTACGAGCAGTACTTC. Translation gives CASSYNTGVNFYEQYF.

The chain combines TRBV12-5 with TRBJ2-2; 8 positions match TRBD1. CDR1 and CDR2 from the germline V gene are LGHNT and FRNRAP. This CDR3 contains 17 residues. CDR3 DNA: TGTCCAACCTCGGTCGTTGGGACAGGTCGGAACACCGGGGAGCTGTTTTTT. It yields the protein CPTSVVGTGRNTGELFF. Drawing the rest from reference TRBV12-5 and TRBJ2-2, the complete variable domain is DARVTQTPRHKVTEMGQEVTMRCQPILGHNTVFWYRQTMMQGLELLAYFRNRAPLDDSGMPKDRFSAEMPDATLATLKIQPSEPRDSAVYFCPTSVVGTGRNTGELFFGEGSRLTVL.

The CDR3 spells CAAGDRDSHEQYF. The CDR3 nucleotides are TGTGCCGCTGGGGACAGGGATTCCCACGAGCAGTACTTC. The V and J genes are TRBV6-2 or TRBV6-3 and TRBJ2-7, with TRBD1 identical over 9 bases. Looked up from germline, CDR1 is MNHEY and CDR2 is SVGEGT. Germline trimming cut 11 bases from V and 5 bases from J; bases unmatched to any gene: 10. This CDR3 contains 13 residues.

V and J are TRBV13 and TRBJ1-2, with 10 bases matching TRBD1. CDR3 length: 16 residues. The germline V gene encodes CDR1 PRHDT and CDR2 FYEKMQ (reference sequence). The ends lost 5 bases at V and 3 bases at J; junction bases unmatched: 9. CDR3 sequence (DNA): TGTGCCAGCAGCCTCCCTGGACAGGGGGGGGACTATGGCTACACCTTC. Residues: CASSLPGQGGDYGYTF.

In this sample, this clonotype turned up many times. A single base separates this from a much larger clone, so it may be a read error. The chain recombines TRBV30 with TRBJ1-1; D unclear. Per the germline V gene, CDR1 is GTSNPN and CDR2 is SVGIG (reference sequence). CDR3 size: 11 residues. The CDR3 sequence is CAWSGRFEASF. The CDR3 region has the DNA TGTGCCTGGAGTGGACGGTTTGAAGCTTCCTTT. Full variable domain (outside the CDR3, taken from reference TRBV30 and TRBJ1-1): SQTIHQWPATLVQPVGSPLSLECTVEGTSNPNLYWYRQAAGRGLQLLFYSVGIGQISSEVPQNLSASRPQDRQFILSSKKLLLSDSGFYLCAWSGRFEASFGQGTRLTVV.

This chain uses TRBV7-2 with TRBJ2-5; 7 nucleotides align to TRBD2. Losses at the gene ends were 5 bases for V and 9 bases for J; bases not matched to a gene: 6. Germline V gene sequence: CDR1 SGHTA, CDR2 FQGNSA. The CDR3 runs 12 residues. The DNA for the CDR3 is TGTGCCAGCAGCCGATCCGCGGGGGCCCAGTACTTC. Translation: CASSRSAGAQYF.

The chain joins TRBV6-1 to TRBJ2-7; D is uncertain. The CDR3 covers 12 residues. Deletions cut 6 bases from V and 7 bases from J, with 13 bases between. CDR1 is MNHNS and CDR2 is SASEGT in the germline V gene. CDR3 residues: CASRERPREQYF. As DNA, the CDR3 is TGTGCCAGCAGAGAAAGGCCCAGAGAGCAGTACTTC.

Ten or more counts support this clonotype. The genes are TRBV25-1 and TRBJ2-7; D might be TRBD1 (6 bases). The length of the CDR3 is 14 residues. CDR1 and CDR2 from the germline V gene are MGHDK and SYGVNS. V was cut by 3 bases and J by 1 base, with 10 bases left in between. DNA for the CDR3: TGTGCCAGCAGTGATTGGACAGAATCCTACGAGCAGTACTTC. Amino acids: CASSDWTESYEQYF.

This clonotype was counted many times. This chain uses TRBV7-9 with TRBJ2-7; 7 bases match TRBD1. J was trimmed by 3 bases and V by 10 bases; bases with no gene match: 12. The CDR3 is 14 amino acids. Germline CDR1 and CDR2: SEHNR and FQNEAQ (reference sequence). For the CDR3, the DNA is TGTGCCACCTTAACCTCCGGGACAGTCTACGAGCAGTACTTC. It translates to CATLTSGTVYEQYF. The full variable domain, its missing parts supplied by reference TRBV7-9 and TRBJ2-7, is DTGVSQNPRHKITKRGQNVTFRCDPISEHNRLYWYRQTLGQGPEFLTYFQNEAQLEKSRLLSDRFSAERPKGSFSTLEIQRTEQGDSAMYLCATLTSGTVYEQYFGPGTRLTVT.

This clonotype was counted at least ten times. The genes are TRBV24-1 and TRBJ1-5; perhaps TRBD1 as D (5 bases). Germline V gene lookup returns CDR1 KGHDR and CDR2 SFDVKD. This CDR3 comprises 14 residues. V was shortened by 4 bases and J by 6 bases, with 12 bases between the two germline ends. CDR3 amino acids: CATSDRASGQPQHF. In nucleotides, the CDR3 is TGTGCCACCAGTGACAGGGCGTCGGGTCAGCCCCAGCATTTT.

Ten or more counts support this clonotype. The rearrangement joins TRBV6-5 to TRBJ1-2, with a tentative D call TRBD1 (5 bases). Germline V gene lookup returns CDR1 MNHEY and CDR2 SVGAGI. The CDR3 loop spans 13 amino acids. V was shortened by 4 bases and J by 4 bases, with 10 bases between the two germline ends. CDR3 nucleotides: TGTGCCAGCAGTTCCGGAGGGGCCTATGGCTACACCTTC. It specifies CASSSGGAYGYTF.

This clonotype was seen repeatedly, ten times or more. The chain carries TRBV24-1 and TRBJ2-7; D not resolved. Germline V gene sequence: CDR1 KGHDR, CDR2 SFDVKD. CDR3 length: 14 amino acids. V was shortened by 3 bases and J by 2 bases, with 10 bases between the two germline ends. The CDR3 reads CATSDPRAPYEQYF. CDR3 in DNA: TGTGCCACCAGTGATCCACGGGCCCCCTACGAGCAGTACTTC.

This sequence joins TRBV6-1 and TRBJ2-6; D gene ambiguous. The germline V gene has CDR1 MNHNS and CDR2 SASEGT. The germline V and J ends were trimmed by 2 bases and 4 bases, with 6 bases remaining between them. The CDR3 loop spans 14 amino acids. CDR3 nucleotides: TGTGCCAGCAGTGAAAGATCGGGGGCCAACGTCCTGACTTTC. Amino acids: CASSERSGANVLTF.

The J gene is TRBJ2-2, the V gene TRBV7-3; 9 nucleotides line up with TRBD1. From germline, CDR1 is SGHTA and CDR2 FQGTGA. The length of the CDR3 is 17 residues. Trimming removed 5 bases from V and 4 bases from J; junction bases left unmatched: 11. The CDR3: CASSPTGQGFITGELFF. Here the CDR3 DNA reads TGTGCCAGCAGCCCTACGGGACAGGGATTTATCACCGGGGAGCTGTTTTTT.

In its sample, this clonotype was seen many times. The genes are TRBV6-5 and TRBJ1-6; possibly TRBD1 for D (6 bases). This CDR3 is built from 15 residues. V lost 7 bases and J lost 9, with 19 bases in between. The germline V gene has CDR1 MNHEY and CDR2 SVGAGI. The CDR3 bases are TGTGCCAGCACCCGCCGGGGGGCCCTGGCTTCACCCCTCCACTTT. Amino acids: CASTRRGALASPLHF.

This clonotype was recorded once. The V gene is TRBV24-1, the J gene TRBJ2-5; tentatively, D is TRBD1 (6 bases). The CDR3 length is 14 residues. Germline V gene sequence: CDR1 KGHDR, CDR2 SFDVKD. V was shortened by 11 bases and J by 2 bases, with 17 bases between the two germline ends. CDR3 DNA: TGTGCCATCACAAGACCTGGACAGCAAGAGACCCAGTACTTC. Translating it yields CAITRPGQQETQYF.